This T cell receptor beta chain was identified in a study of blood T cell repertoires in COVID-19. Study-level background: Specimens from acute and convalescent COVID-19 originated in the United States, Italy and Spain.

Germline V gene data show CDR1 as MNHNS and CDR2 as SASEGT. CDR3 length: 14 residues. The junction had 4 bases not matched to a gene; V was cut back by 5 bases and J by 4 bases. Sequencing was performed with immunoSEQ multiplex PCR; in TCRdb, only in-frame clones are kept and a portion is missing. The sample carries some 88,000 clones, approximately 86% recorded once. This rearrangement joins TRBV6-1 to TRBJ1-4; 7 bases are shared with TRBD1. Sequencing used peripheral blood. This receptor was identified in a man aged 60-69 years with acute or convalescent COVID-19. In DNA form, the CDR3 reads TGTGCCAGCAGTCCTGGGACAGTTAATGAAAAACTGTTTTTT. As protein: CASSPGTVNEKLFF.